These T cell receptor beta chains were read from a single sample in a study of blood T cell repertoires in COVID-19. Only in-frame clones appear in the TCRdb table, and some are missing; sequencing was by immunoSEQ multiplex PCR. The data show about 180,000 clones, with about 91% seen just once and roughly 4% held by the top ten. The source material was peripheral blood. The receptors shown here come from a woman in her thirties with acute or convalescent COVID-19. Each CDR3 is given with its conserved first and last residue. A D gene is named only where the DNA matches it firmly. For some rows the clone size is stated as once, few or many, or as a class when expanded; others skip it.

d_call j_call clone_size v_call cdr3_nt cdr3_aa
. TRBJ2-5 . TRBV7-6 TGTGCCAGCAGCTTAGATGCCGGGAGAAAAGAGACCCAGTACTTC CASSLDAGRKETQYF
. TRBJ1-2 . TRBV5-4 TGTGCCAGCAGCTTGGCGGACACGCACACCTTC CASSLADTHTF
TRBD2 TRBJ2-3 . TRBV10-3 TGTGCCACCAGGACTAGCGGACAAGATACGCAGTATTTT CATRTSGQDTQYF
. TRBJ1-5 . TRBV2 TGTGCCAGCGCCCTTGGGGGGGATCAGCCCCAGCATTTT CASALGGDQPQHF
TRBD2 TRBJ2-1 . TRBV29-1 TGCAGCGTCGAGGGACTAGCGGGTGACAATGAGCAGTTCTTC CSVEGLAGDNEQFF
. TRBJ1-6 . TRBV30 TGTGCCTGGAGTGCCCGGTCACCCCTCCACTTT CAWSARSPLHF
. TRBJ2-7 . TRBV30 TGTGCCTGGAGTGTCAACTACGAGCAGTACTTC CAWSVNYEQYF
. TRBJ1-4 once TRBV6-6 TGTGCCAGCAGTTACGGGGGCGAAGAACTGTTTTTT CASSYGGEELFF
. TRBJ1-1 . TRBV7-9 TGTGCCAGCAGCTTGGGGCAGTCGAACACTGAAGCTTTCTTT CASSLGQSNTEAFF
TRBD1 TRBJ1-4 . TRBV28 TGTGCCAGCGCACAGGGGTTCTCAACTAATGAAAAACTGTTTTTT CASAQGFSTNEKLFF
TRBD2 TRBJ2-5 . TRBV7-2 TGTGCCAGCAGCTTATATGCGGGAGGGGGGACCCAGTACTTC CASSLYAGGGTQYF
TRBD2 TRBJ2-5 . TRBV28 TGTGCCAGCAGTTCGGGGGCGGGAGGGCCAACTGGGACCCAGTACTTC CASSSGAGGPTGTQYF
. TRBJ2-2 few TRBV7-9 TGTGCCAGCAGCTTGACAGGGGAGCTGTTTTTT CASSLTGELFF
TRBD2 TRBJ2-2 . TRBV6-5 TGTGCCAGCAGACTACTAGCGGGAGGGGCCGGGGAGCTGTTTTTT CASRLLAGGAGELFF
TRBD1 TRBJ1-3 . TRBV3-1/TRBV3-2 TGTGCCAGCAGCCCGAGGCAGGGGGAAAACACCATATATTTT CASSPRQGENTIYF
TRBD2 TRBJ2-5 . TRBV29-1 TGCAGCGTTACTAGCGGGATGGAGACCCAGTACTTC CSVTSGMETQYF
. TRBJ1-6 . TRBV6-5 TGTGCCAGCAGAGGGGATTATAATTCACCCCTCCACTTT CASRGDYNSPLHF